These T cell receptor beta chains were read from a single sample in a study of T cells after yellow fever vaccination. MiXCR, applied by TCRdb to the 5' RACE reads, yields one record per CDR3 protein. Of approximately 300,000 distinct CDR3 sequences listed, 6.8% are singletons. The sequenced sample was PBMCs, obtained more than 35 days after the first yellow fever vaccination. These receptors were taken from a young man who received the YFV17D yellow fever vaccine. Each CDR3 is given with its conserved first and last residue. Each record gives: V gene, D gene, J gene, CDR3 protein. D genes are given only for firm matches.

v_call: TRBV20-1
d_call: TRBD2
j_call: TRBJ2-1
cdr3_aa: CSASGLAGDYNEQFF

v_call: TRBV5-5
d_call: .
j_call: TRBJ1-1
cdr3_aa: CASSAPLGNTEAFF

v_call: TRBV12-3/TRBV12-4
d_call: .
j_call: TRBJ1-1
cdr3_aa: CASRVMDTEAFF

v_call: TRBV2
d_call: TRBD2
j_call: TRBJ2-2
cdr3_aa: CASSIRLAPNTGELFF

v_call: TRBV28
d_call: .
j_call: TRBJ1-3
cdr3_aa: CASRGGRVGNTIYF

v_call: TRBV5-1
d_call: TRBD2
j_call: TRBJ2-1
cdr3_aa: CASSLGHAGGPVYNEQFF

v_call: TRBV4-1
d_call: TRBD2
j_call: TRBJ2-5
cdr3_aa: CASSQVPGGLQETQYF

v_call: TRBV20-1
d_call: TRBD1
j_call: TRBJ2-7
cdr3_aa: CSARRTGASYEQYF

v_call: TRBV6-1
d_call: .
j_call: TRBJ1-5
cdr3_aa: CASSLRAERPQHF

v_call: TRBV5-5
d_call: .
j_call: TRBJ1-1
cdr3_aa: CASSLGPTENTEAFF

v_call: TRBV9
d_call: .
j_call: TRBJ2-3
cdr3_aa: CASGRVTDTQYF

v_call: TRBV28
d_call: .
j_call: TRBJ2-5
cdr3_aa: CASSLTTQETQYF

v_call: TRBV6-1
d_call: .
j_call: TRBJ2-3
cdr3_aa: CASSEGWGTDTQYF

v_call: TRBV20-1
d_call: TRBD2
j_call: TRBJ2-5
cdr3_aa: CSAPSGGETQYF

v_call: TRBV18
d_call: .
j_call: TRBJ2-3
cdr3_aa: CASSPALDGDTQYF

v_call: TRBV20-1
d_call: .
j_call: TRBJ1-5
cdr3_aa: CSARQMTGDQPQHF

v_call: TRBV7-6
d_call: .
j_call: TRBJ2-1
cdr3_aa: CASSSVPPGHLRSYNEQFF

v_call: TRBV5-4
d_call: TRBD2
j_call: TRBJ2-1
cdr3_aa: CASRRLADHYNEQFF

v_call: TRBV27
d_call: .
j_call: TRBJ2-3
cdr3_aa: CASRSGALSTDTQYF

v_call: TRBV2
d_call: TRBD1
j_call: TRBJ2-7
cdr3_aa: CASRERTGISYEQYF

v_call: TRBV4-1
d_call: .
j_call: TRBJ1-1
cdr3_aa: CASSQESGGGMNTEAFF

v_call: TRBV6-5
d_call: .
j_call: TRBJ1-1
cdr3_aa: CASSYQVKYPTEAFF

v_call: TRBV20-1
d_call: .
j_call: TRBJ2-7
cdr3_aa: CSARRGYEQYF

v_call: TRBV28
d_call: .
j_call: TRBJ1-5
cdr3_aa: CASSLSGVLANNQPQHF

v_call: TRBV3-1
d_call: .
j_call: TRBJ1-4
cdr3_aa: CASRRDGNEKLFF

v_call: TRBV19
d_call: .
j_call: TRBJ1-4
cdr3_aa: CASSGWTDTNEKLFF

v_call: TRBV12-3/TRBV12-4
d_call: .
j_call: TRBJ1-6
cdr3_aa: CASRPRDGNSPLHF

v_call: TRBV5-1
d_call: .
j_call: TRBJ1-3
cdr3_aa: CASSLAEGGTGNTIYF

v_call: TRBV2
d_call: .
j_call: TRBJ2-3
cdr3_aa: CASNTQYF

v_call: TRBV11-2
d_call: .
j_call: TRBJ1-5
cdr3_aa: CASSLEGARDYSNQPQHF

v_call: TRBV24-1
d_call: TRBD1
j_call: TRBJ2-1
cdr3_aa: CATSERETGGNNEQFF

v_call: TRBV24-1
d_call: TRBD1
j_call: TRBJ2-2
cdr3_aa: CATGGQGSNTGELFF

v_call: TRBV6-6
d_call: .
j_call: TRBJ1-5
cdr3_aa: CASSYQGGTQHF

v_call: TRBV7-2
d_call: TRBD1
j_call: TRBJ2-3
cdr3_aa: CASSRRDRGRATDTQYF

v_call: TRBV20-1
d_call: TRBD1
j_call: TRBJ1-5
cdr3_aa: CSARDATGGQPQHF

v_call: TRBV5-1
d_call: .
j_call: TRBJ2-1
cdr3_aa: CASSLVAGPYNEQFF

v_call: TRBV5-1
d_call: TRBD2
j_call: TRBJ2-5
cdr3_aa: CASSPTGTRTGETQYF

v_call: TRBV7-6
d_call: TRBD2
j_call: TRBJ2-1
cdr3_aa: CASSTQAGGSYNEQFF

v_call: TRBV20-1
d_call: .
j_call: TRBJ1-1
cdr3_aa: CSASRGTKAFF

v_call: TRBV7-2
d_call: .
j_call: TRBJ1-5
cdr3_aa: CASSSYGPGLSQPQHF

v_call: TRBV5-1
d_call: TRBD1
j_call: TRBJ1-1
cdr3_aa: CASSPFQGGEAFF

v_call: TRBV5-4
d_call: TRBD2
j_call: TRBJ2-5
cdr3_aa: CASSLTSGGEETQYF

v_call: TRBV5-1
d_call: .
j_call: TRBJ2-5
cdr3_aa: CASSPPEETQYF

v_call: TRBV9
d_call: TRBD2
j_call: TRBJ2-2
cdr3_aa: CASSAGLAGDKNTGELFF

v_call: TRBV20-1
d_call: TRBD2
j_call: TRBJ2-3
cdr3_aa: CSATGTSETDTQYF

v_call: TRBV7-2
d_call: TRBD1
j_call: TRBJ2-7
cdr3_aa: CASSGTGLSEEQYF

v_call: TRBV7-2
d_call: .
j_call: TRBJ2-6
cdr3_aa: CASSQFIGGSGANVLTF

v_call: TRBV20-1
d_call: .
j_call: TRBJ2-2
cdr3_aa: CSARDRGFPGELFF

v_call: TRBV29-1
d_call: .
j_call: TRBJ1-6
cdr3_aa: CSVRYRVDSPLHF

v_call: TRBV19
d_call: .
j_call: TRBJ2-3
cdr3_aa: CASSMNASPGDTQYF

v_call: TRBV20-1
d_call: TRBD1
j_call: TRBJ1-2
cdr3_aa: CSARDGDRGNYGYTF